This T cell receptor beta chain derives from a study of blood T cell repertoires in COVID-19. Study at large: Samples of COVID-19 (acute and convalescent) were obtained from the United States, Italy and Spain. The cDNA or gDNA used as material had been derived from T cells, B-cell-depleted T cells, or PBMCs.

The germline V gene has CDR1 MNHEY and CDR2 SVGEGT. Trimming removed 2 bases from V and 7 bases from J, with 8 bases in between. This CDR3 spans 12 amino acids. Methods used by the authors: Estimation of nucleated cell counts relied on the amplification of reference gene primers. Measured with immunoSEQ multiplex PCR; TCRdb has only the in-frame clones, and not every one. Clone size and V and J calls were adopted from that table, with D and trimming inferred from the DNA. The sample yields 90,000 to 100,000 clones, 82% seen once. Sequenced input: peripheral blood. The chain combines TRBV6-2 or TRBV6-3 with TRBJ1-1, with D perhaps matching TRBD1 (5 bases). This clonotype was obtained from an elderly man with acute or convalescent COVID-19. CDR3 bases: TGTGCCAGCAGTTACACTGACAGTGAAGCTTTCTTT. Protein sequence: CASSYTDSEAFF.